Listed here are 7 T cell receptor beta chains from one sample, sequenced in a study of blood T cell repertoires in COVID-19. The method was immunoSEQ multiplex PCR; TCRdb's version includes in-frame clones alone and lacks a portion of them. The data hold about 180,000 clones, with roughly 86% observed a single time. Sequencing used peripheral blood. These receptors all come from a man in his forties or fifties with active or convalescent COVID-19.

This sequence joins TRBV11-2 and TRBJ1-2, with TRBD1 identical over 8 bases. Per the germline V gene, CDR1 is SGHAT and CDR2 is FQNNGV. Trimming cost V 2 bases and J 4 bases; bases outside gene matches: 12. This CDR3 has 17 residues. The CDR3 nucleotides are TGTGCCAGCAGCTTACTTGACAGACCAGGACAGGGCTATGGCTACACCTTC. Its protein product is CASSLLDRPGQGYGYTF.

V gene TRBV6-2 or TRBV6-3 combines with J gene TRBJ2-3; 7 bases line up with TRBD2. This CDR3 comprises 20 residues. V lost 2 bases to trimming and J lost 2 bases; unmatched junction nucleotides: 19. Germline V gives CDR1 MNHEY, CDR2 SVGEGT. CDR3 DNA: TGTGCCAGCAGTTACAGGACTAGGGTTTTAACCCCGGCATTCACAGATACGCAGTATTTT. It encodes CASSYRTRVLTPAFTDTQYF.

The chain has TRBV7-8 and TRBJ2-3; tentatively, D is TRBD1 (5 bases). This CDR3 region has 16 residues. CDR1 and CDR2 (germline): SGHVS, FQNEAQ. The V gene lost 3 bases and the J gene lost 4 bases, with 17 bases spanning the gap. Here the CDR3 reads CASSFPRGSRSDTQYF. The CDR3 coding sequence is TGTGCCAGCAGCTTCCCAAGGGGTTCACGCTCAGATACGCAGTATTTT.

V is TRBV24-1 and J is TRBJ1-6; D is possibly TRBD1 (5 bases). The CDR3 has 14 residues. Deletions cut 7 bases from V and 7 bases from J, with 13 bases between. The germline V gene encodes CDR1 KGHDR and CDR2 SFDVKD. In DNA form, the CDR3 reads TGTGCCACCAGCTCTGGGGCCGGGAATTCACCCCTCCACTTT. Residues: CATSSGAGNSPLHF.

CDR3 sequence reads: CAISGRDSRNEQFF. As DNA, the CDR3 is TGTGCCATCAGTGGCCGGGACAGTCGCAATGAGCAGTTCTTC. V usage is TRBV10-3 and J usage is TRBJ2-1; TRBD1 aligns across 7 bases. The V segment lost 4 bases and the J segment 6 bases; nucleotides outside the gene matches: 6. Germline CDR1 is ENHRY and CDR2 is SYGVKD. CDR3 size: 14 residues.

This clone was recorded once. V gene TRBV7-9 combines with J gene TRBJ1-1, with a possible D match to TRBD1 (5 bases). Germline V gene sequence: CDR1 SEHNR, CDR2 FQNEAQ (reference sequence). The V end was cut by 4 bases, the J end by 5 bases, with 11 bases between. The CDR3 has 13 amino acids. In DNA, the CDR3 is TGTGCCAGCAGCTCGAACGGGGGAACTGAAGCTTTCTTT. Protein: CASSSNGGTEAFF.

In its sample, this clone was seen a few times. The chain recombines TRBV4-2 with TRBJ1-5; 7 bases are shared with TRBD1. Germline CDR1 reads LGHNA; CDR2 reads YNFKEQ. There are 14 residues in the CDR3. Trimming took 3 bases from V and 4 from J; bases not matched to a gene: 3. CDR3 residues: CASSQARGNQPQHF. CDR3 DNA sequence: TGTGCCAGCAGCCAGGCCAGGGGGAATCAGCCCCAGCATTTT.